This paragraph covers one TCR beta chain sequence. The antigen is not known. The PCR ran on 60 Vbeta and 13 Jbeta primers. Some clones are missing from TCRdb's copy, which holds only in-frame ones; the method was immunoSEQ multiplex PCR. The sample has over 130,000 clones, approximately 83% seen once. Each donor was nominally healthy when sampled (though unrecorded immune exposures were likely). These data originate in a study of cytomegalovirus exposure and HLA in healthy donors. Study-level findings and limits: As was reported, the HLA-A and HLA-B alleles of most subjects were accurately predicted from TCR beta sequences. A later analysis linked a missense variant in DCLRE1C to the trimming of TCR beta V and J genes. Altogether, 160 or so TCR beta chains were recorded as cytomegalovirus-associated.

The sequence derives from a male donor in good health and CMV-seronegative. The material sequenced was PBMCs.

This chain's CDR3 is CASSVDTHNEQFF. The CDR3 nucleotides are TGTGCCAGCAGTGTGGACACCCACAATGAGCAGTTCTTC. The chain recombines TRBV6-1 with TRBJ2-1; maybe TRBD1 (5 bases). Per germline, CDR1 MNHNS and CDR2 SASEGT. V was clipped by 4 bases and J by 5 bases, with 9 bases between them. The CDR3 spans 13 residues.